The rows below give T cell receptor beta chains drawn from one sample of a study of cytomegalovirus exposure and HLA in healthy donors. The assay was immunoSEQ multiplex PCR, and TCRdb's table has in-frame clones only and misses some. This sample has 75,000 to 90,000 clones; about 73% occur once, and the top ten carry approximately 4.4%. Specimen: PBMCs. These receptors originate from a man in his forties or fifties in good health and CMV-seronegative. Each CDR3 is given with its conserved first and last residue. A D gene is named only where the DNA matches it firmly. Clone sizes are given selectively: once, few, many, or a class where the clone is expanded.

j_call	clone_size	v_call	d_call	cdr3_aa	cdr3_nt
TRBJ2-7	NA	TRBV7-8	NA	CASSKRTGIAYEQYF	TGTGCCAGCAGCAAGAGGACGGGGATCGCGTACGAGCAGTACTTC
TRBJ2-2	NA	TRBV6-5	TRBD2	CASTAGPPGELFF	TGTGCCAGCACAGCGGGGCCACCCGGGGAGCTGTTTTTT
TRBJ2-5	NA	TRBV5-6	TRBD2	CASSQLEAGGQETQYF	TGTGCCAGCAGCCAACTGGAAGCGGGAGGGCAAGAGACCCAGTACTTC
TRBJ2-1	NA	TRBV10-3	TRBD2	CAISDPSGRVRNEQFF	TGTGCCATCAGTGACCCTAGCGGGAGGGTTCGCAATGAGCAGTTCTTC
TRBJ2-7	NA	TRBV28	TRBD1	CASRKGQGSSYEQYF	TGTGCCAGCAGAAAGGGACAGGGTAGCTCCTACGAGCAGTACTTC
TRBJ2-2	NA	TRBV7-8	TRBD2	CASIPPGLATTGELFF	TGTGCCAGCATTCCCCCCGGACTAGCGACTACCGGGGAGCTGTTTTTT
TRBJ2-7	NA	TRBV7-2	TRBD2	CASSLGSGRIGYEQYF	TGTGCCAGCAGCTTAGGTAGCGGGAGGATTGGGTACGAGCAGTACTTC
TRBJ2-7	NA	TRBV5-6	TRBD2	CASTTYRTSGISYEQYF	TGTGCCAGCACCACATACCGGACTAGCGGAATCTCCTACGAGCAGTACTTC
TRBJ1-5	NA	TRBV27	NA	CASRPGSNQPQHF	TGTGCCAGCCGACCGGGTAGCAATCAGCCCCAGCATTTT
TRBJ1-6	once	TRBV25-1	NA	CASSEVLVSSPLHF	TGTGCCAGCAGTGAAGTTCTAGTAAGCTCACCCCTCCACTTT
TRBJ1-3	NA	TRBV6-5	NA	CASSFRSGSSGNTIYF	TGTGCCAGCAGTTTCCGTTCAGGATCCTCTGGAAACACCATATATTTT
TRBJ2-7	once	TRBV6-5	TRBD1	CASRPPGTGDEQYF	TGTGCCAGCAGACCCCCGGGGACAGGGGACGAGCAGTACTTC
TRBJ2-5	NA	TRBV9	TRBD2	CASSVGGGRQETQYF	TGTGCCAGCAGCGTGGGGGGAGGGCGCCAAGAGACCCAGTACTTC
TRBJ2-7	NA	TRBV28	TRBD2	CASSLWASGSHEQYF	TGTGCCAGCAGTTTATGGGCTAGCGGGAGCCACGAGCAGTACTTC
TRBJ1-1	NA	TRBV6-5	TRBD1	CASSRNRQGGTEAFF	TGTGCCAGCAGCCGTAATCGACAGGGAGGCACTGAAGCTTTCTTT
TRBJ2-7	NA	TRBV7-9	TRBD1	CASSPTGGSDEQYF	TGTGCCAGCAGCCCGACAGGGGGATCAGACGAGCAGTACTTC
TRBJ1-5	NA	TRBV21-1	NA	CASSKEARDRALVGQYQPQHF	TGTGCCAGCAGCAAAGAGGCCCGGGACAGGGCGTTGGTGGGGCAGTACCAGCCCCAGCATTTT
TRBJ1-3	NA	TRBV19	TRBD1	CASSTTGSSGNTIYF	TGTGCCAGTAGTACGACAGGGAGCTCTGGAAACACCATATATTTT
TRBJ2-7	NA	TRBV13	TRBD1	CASSSRQGAREQYF	TGTGCCAGCAGCTCCAGACAGGGGGCACGAGAGCAGTACTTC
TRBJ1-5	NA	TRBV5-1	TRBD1	CASSLEPNRGENSNQPQHF	TGCGCCAGCAGCTTGGAACCTAACAGGGGCGAGAATAGCAATCAGCCCCAGCATTTT
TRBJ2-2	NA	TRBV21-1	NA	CASSKARLLGELFF	TGTGCCAGCAGCAAAGCGCGGCTACTCGGGGAGCTGTTTTTT
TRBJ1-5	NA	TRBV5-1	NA	CASSLGGVNQPQHF	TGCGCCAGCAGCTTGGGCGGGGTGAATCAGCCCCAGCATTTT
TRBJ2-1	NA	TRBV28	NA	CASSSAPARNEQFF	TGTGCCAGCAGTTCGGCGCCGGCCAGGAATGAGCAGTTCTTC
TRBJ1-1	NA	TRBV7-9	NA	CASSHTSVPEAFF	TGTGCCAGCAGCCATACCAGCGTACCTGAAGCTTTCTTT
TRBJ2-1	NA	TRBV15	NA	CATSRYIGGSSYNEQFF	TGTGCCACCAGCAGATATATCGGGGGTAGCTCCTACAATGAGCAGTTCTTC
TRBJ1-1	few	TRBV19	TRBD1	CASSENRGLNTEAFF	TGTGCCAGTAGTGAAAACAGGGGACTGAACACTGAAGCTTTCTTT
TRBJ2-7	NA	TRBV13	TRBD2	CASSPDPTSGSPYEQYF	TGTGCCAGCAGCCCTGACCCGACTAGCGGGAGCCCCTACGAGCAGTACTTC
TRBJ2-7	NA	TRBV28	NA	CASSLNYEQYF	TGTGCCAGCAGTCTAAACTACGAGCAGTACTTC
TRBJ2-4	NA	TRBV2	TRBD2	CASSERLAGRNIQYF	TGTGCCAGCAGTGAACGACTAGCGGGGAGGAACATTCAGTACTTC
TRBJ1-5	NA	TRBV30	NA	CAWSGGGHHPQHF	TGTGCCTGGAGCGGGGGAGGGCACCACCCCCAGCATTTT
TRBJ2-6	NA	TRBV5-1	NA	CASSARLTGAGSGANVLTF	TGCGCCAGCAGCGCACGATTGACAGGAGCCGGGTCTGGGGCCAACGTCCTGACTTTC
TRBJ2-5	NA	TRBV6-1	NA	CASSGQYQETQYF	TGTGCCAGCAGCGGACAGTACCAAGAGACCCAGTACTTC
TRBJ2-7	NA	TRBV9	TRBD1	CASSAGAGGPTYEQYF	TGTGCCAGCAGCGCAGGGGCAGGGGGACCTACCTACGAGCAGTACTTC
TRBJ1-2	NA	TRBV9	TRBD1	CASSVSSTGVDGYTF	TGTGCCAGCAGCGTCAGTAGTACAGGGGTGGATGGCTACACCTTC
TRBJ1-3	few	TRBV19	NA	CASTPGGGIQYSGNTIYF	TGTGCCAGTACCCCTGGAGGCGGGATTCAGTACTCTGGAAACACCATATATTTT
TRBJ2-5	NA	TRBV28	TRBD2	CASRGLAGGVGETQYF	TGTGCCAGCAGAGGACTAGCGGGAGGAGTAGGAGAGACCCAGTACTTC
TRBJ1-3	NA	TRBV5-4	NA	CASGPEGAGNTIYF	TGTGCCAGCGGCCCTGAGGGGGCTGGAAACACCATATATTTT
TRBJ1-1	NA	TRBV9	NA	CASSAKSTGTEAFF	TGTGCCAGCAGCGCGAAGAGCACCGGCACTGAAGCTTTCTTT
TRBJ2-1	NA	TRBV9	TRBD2	CASSVGLAGRSNEQFF	TGTGCCAGCAGCGTAGGATTAGCGGGAAGGTCAAATGAGCAGTTCTTC
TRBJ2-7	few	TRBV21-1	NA	CASSKGGGLGYEQYF	TGTGCCAGCAGCAAAGGAGGGGGCCTCGGATACGAGCAGTACTTC
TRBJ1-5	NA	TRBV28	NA	CASKGSGGRGTQPQHF	TGTGCCAGCAAGGGTTCGGGGGGCAGAGGAACTCAGCCCCAGCATTTT